A selection of T cell receptor beta chains follows, all from one sample in a study of blood T cell repertoires in COVID-19. Clones were sequenced by immunoSEQ multiplex PCR, and TCRdb holds only the in-frame ones, with some missing. The sample carries tens of thousands of clones, around 76% recorded once. Material for sequencing was peripheral blood. Source of these receptors: a man between 65 and 85 years old with active or convalescent COVID-19. Each CDR3 is given with its conserved first and last residue. Fields, in order: J gene, clone size, V gene, CDR3 protein. Rows may omit the clone size; those that give it use once, few, many or a size class.

TRBJ2-7,.,TRBV7-2,CASSLEKASYEQYF
TRBJ2-5,.,TRBV27,CASSIDRSHWTQYF
TRBJ2-5,once,TRBV29-1,CSVEDQYHPQYF
TRBJ1-2,.,TRBV3-1/TRBV3-2,CASSQVQGGYGYTF
TRBJ2-3,.,TRBV5-1,CASSRGRGGDTQYF
TRBJ1-1,.,TRBV12-5,CATSNRGQSEAFF
TRBJ2-1,.,TRBV7-2,CASSLRTSQFF
TRBJ1-4,.,TRBV28,CASSPPAGGSEKLFF
TRBJ2-2,.,TRBV7-3,CASSLIGENTGELFF
TRBJ2-3,.,TRBV5-1,CASFQGETDTQYF
TRBJ1-1,.,TRBV7-9,CASSKQGSNTEAFF
TRBJ1-1,few,TRBV6-5,CASSYGTAGNTEAFF
TRBJ2-7,.,TRBV11-3,CASSLGGTSYEQYF
TRBJ1-5,.,TRBV6-6,CASSYSVGQPQHF
TRBJ2-1,.,TRBV3-1/TRBV3-2,CASSLGLAGNEQFF
TRBJ1-1,.,TRBV2,CASSLETEAFF
TRBJ2-1,.,TRBV7-9,CASSPGTVAYNEQFF
TRBJ2-7,.,TRBV7-9,CASSWGGYEQYF
TRBJ1-2,once,TRBV28,CASTQVPYGYTF
TRBJ2-1,.,TRBV5-6,CASRLGLAGINEQFF
TRBJ2-2,.,TRBV5-1,CASSFGQGRVGELFF
TRBJ2-5,.,TRBV7-3,CASSSGGTQYF
TRBJ1-2,.,TRBV5-6,CASSLTGAYGYTF
TRBJ2-7,.,TRBV28,CASSLGSYEQYF
TRBJ2-5,.,TRBV27,CASGKRGPQETQYF
TRBJ2-1,.,TRBV18,CASSPGGGLGNEQFF
TRBJ1-1,.,TRBV7-9,CASSRDTEAFF
TRBJ2-3,once,TRBV2,CASRGGTGSTDTQYF
TRBJ1-2,few,TRBV11-2,CASSLQGTYGYTF
TRBJ1-4,.,TRBV2,CASAPRGPRGEKLFF
TRBJ2-1,.,TRBV6-1,CASSEGGQSYNEQFF
TRBJ1-5,few,TRBV2,CASSVDTGMDQPQHF
TRBJ2-3,.,TRBV2,CASRATSGQGADTQYF
TRBJ1-2,.,TRBV5-4,CASSRGLRGQGQGYGYTF
TRBJ1-4,.,TRBV4-1,CASSQDNRGHNEKLFF
TRBJ2-7,.,TRBV28,CASSLGDRPTEQYF
TRBJ1-6,.,TRBV19,CASSPRSTGDSPLHF
TRBJ1-1,.,TRBV28,CASSLPGAPEAFF
TRBJ1-4,few,TRBV29-1,CSVSDRNGEKLFF
TRBJ2-7,few,TRBV28,CASSSGQDHYEQYF
TRBJ2-3,.,TRBV5-1,CASSSADTQYF
TRBJ2-7,few,TRBV18,CASSPPVGAEQYF
TRBJ2-7,.,TRBV11-2,CASSSPGTFFQTDYEQYF
TRBJ1-3,.,TRBV19,CASSMGAERNTIYF
TRBJ2-7,.,TRBV12-3/TRBV12-4,CASSTGGYEQYF
TRBJ2-3,once,TRBV20-1,CSASGSGGRFTDTQYF
TRBJ2-2,.,TRBV27,CASSQTSGGGLNTGELFF
TRBJ1-5,.,TRBV3-1/TRBV3-2,CASSPPPPGHTSNQPQHF
TRBJ1-1,.,TRBV5-4,CASSFQGLAEAFF
TRBJ2-5,.,TRBV7-8,CASSPLGQAQETQYF
TRBJ1-1,.,TRBV2,CASSRDWNTEAFF
TRBJ2-1,once,TRBV28,CASSLSPADRFF
TRBJ1-5,.,TRBV4-1,CASSHNSAGGLNQPQHF